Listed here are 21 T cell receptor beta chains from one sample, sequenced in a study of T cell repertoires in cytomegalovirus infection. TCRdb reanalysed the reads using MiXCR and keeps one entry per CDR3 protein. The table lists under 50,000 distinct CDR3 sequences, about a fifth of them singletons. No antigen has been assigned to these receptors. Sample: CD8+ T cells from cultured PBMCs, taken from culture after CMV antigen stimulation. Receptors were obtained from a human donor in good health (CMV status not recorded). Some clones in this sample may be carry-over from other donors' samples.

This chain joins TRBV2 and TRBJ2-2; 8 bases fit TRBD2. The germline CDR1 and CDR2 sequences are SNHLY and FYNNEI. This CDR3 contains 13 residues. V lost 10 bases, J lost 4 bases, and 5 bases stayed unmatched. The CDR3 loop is CATIAGSTGELFF. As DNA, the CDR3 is TGTGCCACCATAGCGGGATCCACCGGGGAGCTGTTTTTT.

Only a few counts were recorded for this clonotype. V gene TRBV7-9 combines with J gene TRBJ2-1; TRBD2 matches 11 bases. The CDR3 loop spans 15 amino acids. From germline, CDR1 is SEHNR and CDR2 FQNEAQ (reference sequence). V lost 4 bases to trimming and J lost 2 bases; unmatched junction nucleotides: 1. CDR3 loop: CASSSTSGTYNEQFF. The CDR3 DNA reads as TGTGCCAGCAGCTCGACTAGCGGGACCTACAATGAGCAGTTCTTC.

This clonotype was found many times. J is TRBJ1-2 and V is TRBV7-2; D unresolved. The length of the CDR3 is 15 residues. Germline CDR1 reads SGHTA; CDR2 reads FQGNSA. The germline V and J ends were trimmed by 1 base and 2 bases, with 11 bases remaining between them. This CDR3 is CASSLVGNNNYGYTF. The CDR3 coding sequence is TGTGCCAGCAGCTTAGTCGGCAACAACAACTATGGCTACACCTTC.

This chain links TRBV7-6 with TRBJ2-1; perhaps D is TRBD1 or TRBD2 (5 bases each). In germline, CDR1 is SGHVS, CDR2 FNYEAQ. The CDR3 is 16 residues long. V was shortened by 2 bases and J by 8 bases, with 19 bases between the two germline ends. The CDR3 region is CASSLRGQGSVDEQFF. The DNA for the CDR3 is TGTGCCAGCAGCTTACGCGGGCAGGGTTCGGTAGATGAGCAGTTCTTC.

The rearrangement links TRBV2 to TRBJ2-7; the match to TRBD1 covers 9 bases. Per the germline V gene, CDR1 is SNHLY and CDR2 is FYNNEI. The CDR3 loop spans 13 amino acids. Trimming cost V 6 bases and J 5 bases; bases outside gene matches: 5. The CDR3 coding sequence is TGTGCCAGCAGAAGACAGGGGGTTAACGAGCAGTACTTC. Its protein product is CASRRQGVNEQYF.

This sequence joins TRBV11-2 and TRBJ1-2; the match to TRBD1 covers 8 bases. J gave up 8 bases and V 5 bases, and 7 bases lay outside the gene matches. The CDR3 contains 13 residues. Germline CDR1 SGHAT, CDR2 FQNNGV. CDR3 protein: CASSGRDRFGYTF. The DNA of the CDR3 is TGTGCCAGCAGCGGCCGGGACAGGTTCGGCTACACCTTC.

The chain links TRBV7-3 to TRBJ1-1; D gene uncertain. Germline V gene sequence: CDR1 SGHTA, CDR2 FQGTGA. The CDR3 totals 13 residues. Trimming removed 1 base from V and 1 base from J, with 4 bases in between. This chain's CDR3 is CASSLIENTEAFF. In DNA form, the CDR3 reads TGTGCCAGCAGCTTAATAGAGAACACTGAAGCTTTCTTT.

CDR3 sequence: CASTLRNTEAFF. CDR3 coding DNA: TGTGCCAGCACTTTGAGGAACACTGAAGCTTTCTTT. This chain connects TRBV28 to TRBJ1-1, with D unresolved. Per the germline V gene, CDR1 is MDHEN and CDR2 is SYDVKM. V was clipped by 7 bases and J by 1 base, with 7 bases between them. This CDR3 is built from 12 residues.

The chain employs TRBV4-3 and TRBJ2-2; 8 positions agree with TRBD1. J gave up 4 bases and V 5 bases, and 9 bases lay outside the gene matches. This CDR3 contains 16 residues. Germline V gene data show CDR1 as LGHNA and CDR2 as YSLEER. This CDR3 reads CASSTHRGTGTGELFF. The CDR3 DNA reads TGCGCCAGCAGCACCCACAGGGGGACGGGCACCGGGGAGCTGTTTTTT.

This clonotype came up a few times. CDR3 loop: CASRETNQPQHF. CDR3 DNA sequence: TGTGCCAGCCGGGAAACTAATCAGCCCCAGCATTTT. The chain joins TRBV12-3 or TRBV12-4 to TRBJ1-5; D ambiguous. The CDR3 covers 12 residues. The ends were cut back, 8 bases at V and 4 bases at J, with 9 bases in the middle.

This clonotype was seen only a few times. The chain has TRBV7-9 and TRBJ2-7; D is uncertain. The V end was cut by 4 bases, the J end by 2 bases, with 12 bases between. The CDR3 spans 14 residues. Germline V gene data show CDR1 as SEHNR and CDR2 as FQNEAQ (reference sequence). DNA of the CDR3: TGTGCCAGCAGCTCACTGGACGTGCCCTACGAGCAGTACTTC. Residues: CASSSLDVPYEQYF.

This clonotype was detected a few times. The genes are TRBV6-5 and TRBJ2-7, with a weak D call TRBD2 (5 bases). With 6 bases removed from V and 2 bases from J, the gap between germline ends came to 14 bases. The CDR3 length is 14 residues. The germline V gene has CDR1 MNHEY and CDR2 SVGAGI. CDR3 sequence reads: CASRPDPGTYEQYF. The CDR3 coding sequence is TGTGCCAGCAGGCCCGATCCGGGGACCTACGAGCAGTACTTC.

In nucleotides, the CDR3 is TGTGCCAGCAGTTTACTCCGGGCGGGACTAACAGATACGCAGTATTTT. Translation gives CASSLLRAGLTDTQYF. The rearrangement links TRBV27 to TRBJ2-3, with 7 bases that match TRBD2. This CDR3 spans 16 amino acids. Germline CDR1 is MNHEY and CDR2 is SMNVEV (reference sequence). The ends lost 2 bases at V and 3 bases at J; junction bases unmatched: 8.

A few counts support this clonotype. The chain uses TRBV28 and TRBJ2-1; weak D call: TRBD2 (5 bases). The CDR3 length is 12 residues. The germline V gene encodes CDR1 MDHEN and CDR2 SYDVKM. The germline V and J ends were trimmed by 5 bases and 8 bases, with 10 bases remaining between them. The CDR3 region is CASSEDWDEQFF. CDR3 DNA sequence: TGTGCCAGCAGTGAGGACTGGGATGAGCAGTTCTTC.

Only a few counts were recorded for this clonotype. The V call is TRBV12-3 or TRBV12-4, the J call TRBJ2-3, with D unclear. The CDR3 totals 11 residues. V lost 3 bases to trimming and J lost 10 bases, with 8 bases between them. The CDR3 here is CASSFSTAQYF. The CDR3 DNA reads TGTGCCAGCAGTTTTTCCACTGCGCAGTATTTT.

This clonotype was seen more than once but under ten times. The CDR3 DNA sequence: TGTGCCAGCAAGATCCAGGGGGGAAGGAACGAGCAGTACTTC. This translates into CASKIQGGRNEQYF. The V call is TRBV28, the J call TRBJ2-7, with D tentatively TRBD1 (7 bases). V was trimmed by 7 bases and J by 5 bases, leaving 18 bases between them. The length of the CDR3 is 14 residues. Germline CDR1 reads MDHEN; CDR2 reads SYDVKM.

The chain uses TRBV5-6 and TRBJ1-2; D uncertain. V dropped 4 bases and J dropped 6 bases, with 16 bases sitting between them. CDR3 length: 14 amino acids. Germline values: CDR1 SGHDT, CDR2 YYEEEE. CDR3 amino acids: CASSRGSGRDGYTF. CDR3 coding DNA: TGTGCCAGCAGCCGAGGGTCGGGAAGGGATGGCTACACCTTC. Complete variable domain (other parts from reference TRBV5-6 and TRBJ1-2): DAGVTQSPTHLIKTRGQQVTLRCSPKSGHDTVSWYQQALGQGPQFIFQYYEEEERQRGNFPDRFSGHQFPNYSSELNVNALLLGDSALYLCASSRGSGRDGYTFGSGTRLTVV.

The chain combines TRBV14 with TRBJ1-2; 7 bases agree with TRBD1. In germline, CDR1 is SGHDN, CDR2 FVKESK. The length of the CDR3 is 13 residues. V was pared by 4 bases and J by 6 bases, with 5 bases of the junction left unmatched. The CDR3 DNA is TGTGCCAGCAGCCTATCGACAGGGAATGGCTACACCTTC. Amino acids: CASSLSTGNGYTF.

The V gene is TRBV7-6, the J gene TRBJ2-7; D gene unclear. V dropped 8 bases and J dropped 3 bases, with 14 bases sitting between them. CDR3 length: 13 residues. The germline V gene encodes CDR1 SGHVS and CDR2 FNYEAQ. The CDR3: CASARDTYYEQYF. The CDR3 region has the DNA TGTGCCAGCGCCCGAGACACCTACTACGAGCAGTACTTC.

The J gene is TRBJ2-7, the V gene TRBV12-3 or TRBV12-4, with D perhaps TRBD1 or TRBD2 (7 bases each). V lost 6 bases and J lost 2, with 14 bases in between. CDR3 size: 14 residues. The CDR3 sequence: CASSMTGRAYEQYF. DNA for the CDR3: TGTGCCAGCAGCATGACAGGGAGGGCCTACGAGCAGTACTTC.

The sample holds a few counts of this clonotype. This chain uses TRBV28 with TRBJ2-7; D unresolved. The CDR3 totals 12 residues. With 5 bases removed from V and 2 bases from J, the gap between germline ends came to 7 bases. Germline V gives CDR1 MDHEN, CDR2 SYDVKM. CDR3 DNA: TGTGCCAGCAGTCTATCCACCTACGAGCAGTACTTC. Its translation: CASSLSTYEQYF.